The next 31 T cell receptor beta chains were all read from a single sample in a study of cytomegalovirus exposure and HLA in healthy donors. Both 60 Vbeta primers and 13 Jbeta primers went into the PCR. TCRdb's copy holds only in-frame clones and misses some; the assay was immunoSEQ multiplex PCR. The sample shows 100,000 to 150,000 clones, roughly 73% of them seen only once. What was sequenced was PBMCs. The origin of the receptors is a male donor in good health and CMV-seronegative.

The rearrangement uses TRBV4-3 and TRBJ2-3, with 10 positions matching TRBD1. The CDR3 runs to 18 residues. V trimming: 2 bases; J trimming: 5 bases; junction bases outside the gene matches: 13. CDR1 is LGHNA and CDR2 is YSLEER in the germline V gene. The CDR3 region is CASSQISSGTGVRDTQYF. CDR3 nucleotide sequence: TGCGCCAGCAGCCAAATTTCCTCCGGGACAGGGGTGAGAGATACGCAGTATTTT.

This clone was observed many times. The rearrangement uses TRBV6-6 and TRBJ1-1; TRBD1 is a possible D gene (6 bases). V gave up 10 bases and J gave up 2 bases, with 11 bases separating them. The CDR3 totals 12 residues. CDR1 MNHNY and CDR2 SVGAGI come from the germline V gene (reference sequence). The CDR3 DNA sequence: TGTGCCACCAGGGACATTAACACTGAAGCTTTCTTT. Translated: CATRDINTEAFF.

This clone was seen just once. This rearrangement joins TRBV29-1 to TRBJ2-7; the D gene is possibly TRBD1 (6 bases). With 4 bases removed from V and 2 bases from J, the gap between germline ends came to 6 bases. Germline CDR1 reads SQVTM; CDR2 reads ANQGSEA. CDR3 length: 11 amino acids. CDR3 residues: CSVGTAYEQYF. The CDR3 nucleotides are TGCAGCGTTGGGACAGCCTACGAGCAGTACTTC.

This rearrangement joins TRBV7-2 to TRBJ1-6; TRBD1 is a possible D gene (6 bases). V was trimmed by 3 bases and J by 6 bases, leaving 12 bases between them. Germline CDR1 and CDR2: SGHTA and FQGNSA. The CDR3 runs to 15 residues. Written as DNA, the CDR3 is TGTGCCAGCAGCTTCCCCTCCAGGGGTAATTCACCCCTCCACTTT. Translation: CASSFPSRGNSPLHF.

Concerning this clone: Compared with germline, one end of the junction differs, possibly owing to a read error. V is TRBV2 and J is TRBJ1-5; 9 nucleotides match TRBD1. Per germline, CDR1 SNHLY and CDR2 FYNNEI. The CDR3 totals 14 residues. The CDR3 DNA reads TGTGCCAGCAGCGAAGGGACAGGGTTTGCGCCCCAGCATTTT. Translation gives CASSEGTGFAPQHF.

This rearrangement joins TRBV5-6 to TRBJ1-2; no firm D call. The length of the CDR3 is 12 residues. CDR1 and CDR2 (germline): SGHDT, YYEEEE. Trimming left V 1 base short and J 8 bases short, with 9 bases between. CDR3 nucleotides: TGTGCCAGCAGCTTGTCCAGGAGGGGCTACACCTTC. Translation gives CASSLSRRGYTF.

This clone has more than one count but fewer than ten. The J gene is TRBJ2-1, the V gene TRBV4-3; 9 positions agree with TRBD1. This CDR3 region has 16 residues. V gave up 4 bases and J gave up 7 bases; unmatched junction bases: 11. Per the germline V gene, CDR1 is LGHNA and CDR2 is YSLEER. The chain's CDR3 is CASSRSLRTGENEQFF. The CDR3 DNA follows: TGCGCCAGCAGCCGATCACTCAGGACAGGGGAGAATGAGCAGTTCTTC.

J is TRBJ2-7 and V is TRBV5-5; 14 bases are a match to TRBD2. Unmatched junction bases numbered 11, after V lost 4 bases and J lost 2 bases. Germline CDR1 is SGHKS and CDR2 is YYEKEE (reference sequence). This CDR3 region has 18 residues. The chain's CDR3 is CASSPGTSGGWMTYEQYF. The DNA of the CDR3 is TGTGCCAGCAGCCCCGGGACTAGCGGGGGTTGGATGACCTACGAGCAGTACTTC. The complete variable domain, with remaining parts taken from reference TRBV5-5 and TRBJ2-7, reads DAGVTQSPTHLIKTRGQQVTLRCSPISGHKSVSWYQQVLGQGPQFIFQYYEKEERGRGNFPDRFSARQFPNYSSELNVNALLLGDSALYLCASSPGTSGGWMTYEQYFGPGTRLTVT.

This clone was picked up one time. The chain couples TRBV10-1 to TRBJ2-5; 11 bases match TRBD2. Germline loops: CDR1 WNHNN, CDR2 SYGVQD (reference sequence). Losses at the gene ends were 8 bases for V and 5 bases for J; bases not matched to a gene: 13. The CDR3 loop spans 16 amino acids. The CDR3 bases are TGCGCCAGCGGGACTAGCGGTCGCCGTGTAGTGGAGACCCAGTACTTC. As protein: CASGTSGRRVVETQYF.

This clone was seen just once. V gene TRBV5-6 combines with J gene TRBJ2-3, with D perhaps TRBD2 (7 bases). This CDR3 has 16 amino acids. Between the trimmed V and J ends, which lost 5 bases and 2 bases, there was a span of 18 bases. Germline V gives CDR1 SGHDT, CDR2 YYEEEE. CDR3 DNA sequence: TGTGCCAGCAGGGGGGGGTGGGCGGGGGCCACAGATACGCAGTATTTT. Its protein is CASRGGWAGATDTQYF.

The J gene is TRBJ1-2, the V gene TRBV5-6, with TRBD1 as a possible D gene (5 bases). V was pared by 0 bases and J by 4 bases, with 13 bases between. This CDR3 contains 15 residues. Germline V lookup: CDR1 SGHDT, CDR2 YYEEEE. In DNA, the CDR3 is TGTGCCAGCAGCTTGGAATCTAGGGGTATCTATGGCTACACCTTC. This sequence encodes CASSLESRGIYGYTF.

The table lists this clone with a few counts. The rearrangement uses TRBV10-3 and TRBJ2-3, with 10 bases that match TRBD1. Germline V CDR1 and CDR2: ENHRY, SYGVKD. V lost 8 bases to trimming and J lost 2 bases; unmatched junction nucleotides: 4. The CDR3 runs to 14 residues. CDR3 nucleotide sequence: TGTGCCATCGGACGACAGGGGGCCACAGATACGCAGTATTTT. It specifies CAIGRQGATDTQYF.

In this sample, this clone turned up a few times. The gene calls are TRBV5-4 and TRBJ1-1, with D tentatively TRBD1 (5 bases). CDR1 and CDR2 (germline): SGHNT, YYREEE (reference sequence). The V and J ends lost 4 bases and 4 bases respectively, with 17 bases between them. The CDR3 runs to 15 residues. CDR3 loop: CASSPGGEGRTEAFF. The CDR3 DNA reads as TGTGCCAGCAGCCCGGGGGGGGAGGGGCGCACTGAAGCTTTCTTT.

The chain joins TRBV14 to TRBJ2-7, with 8 bases matching TRBD2. V lost 6 bases and J lost 3; bases outside the gene matches: 10. Germline values: CDR1 SGHDN, CDR2 FVKESK. CDR3 length: 15 residues. The CDR3 region has the DNA TGTGCCAGCAGTCGGGGGGGGACTACGGTCTACGAGCAGTACTTC. It is translated as CASSRGGTTVYEQYF.

By share of the sample, this clone is medium-sized. The rearrangement joins TRBV4-2 to TRBJ2-5; 10 positions match TRBD2. The CDR3 length is 17 residues. The V gene's germline CDR1 is LGHNA and CDR2 YNFKEQ. Unmatched junction bases numbered 9, after V lost 1 base and J lost 4 bases. CDR3 bases: TGTGCCAGCAGCCAAGCAAAAGCGGGGGGGCCGGGAGAGACCCAGTACTTC. Amino acids: CASSQAKAGGPGETQYF.

The gene calls are TRBV6-1 and TRBJ2-5; 10 bases match TRBD2. The CDR3 sequence is 15 residues long. J was trimmed by 2 bases and V by 2 bases; bases with no gene match: 2. Germline V gene data show CDR1 as MNHNS and CDR2 as SASEGT. CDR3 loop: CASSETSGAQETQYF. CDR3 in DNA: TGTGCCAGCAGTGAAACTAGCGGGGCACAAGAGACCCAGTACTTC.

The chain joins TRBV11-2 to TRBJ2-1; D might be TRBD1 (6 bases). Germline V gene lookup returns CDR1 SGHAT and CDR2 FQNNGV. Trimming shortened V by 5 bases and J by 7 bases, and 9 bases separated the two germline ends. This CDR3 is built from 12 residues. CDR3 in amino acids: CASSGTKNEQFF. CDR3 DNA: TGTGCCAGCAGCGGGACAAAAAATGAGCAGTTCTTC. The full variable domain, in which reference TRBV11-2 and TRBJ2-1 provide the parts outside the CDR3, is EAGVAQSPRYKIIEKRQSVAFWCNPISGHATLYWYQQILGQGPKLLIQFQNNGVVDDSQLPKDRFSAERLKGVDSTLKIQPAKLEDSAVYLCASSGTKNEQFFGPGTRLTVL.

This chain uses TRBV13 with TRBJ2-6; 8 nucleotides match TRBD2. CDR3 length equals 15 residues. The V gene's germline CDR1 is PRHDT and CDR2 FYEKMQ (reference sequence). The V gene end was trimmed by 4 bases and the J gene end by 6 bases; junction bases not matched to a gene: 5. The DNA of the CDR3 is TGTGCCAGCAGCTACCGGCGGGGGGAGGCCAACGTCCTGACTTTC. This codes for CASSYRRGEANVLTF.

The rearrangement links TRBV13 to TRBJ1-4; tentatively, D is TRBD1 (5 bases). Between the trimmed V and J ends, which lost 6 bases and 7 bases, there was a span of 12 bases. The CDR3 extends over 13 amino acids. In germline, CDR1 is PRHDT, CDR2 FYEKMQ (reference sequence). In DNA, the CDR3 is TGTGCCAGCAGTTTGGGCGGGGGTGAAAAACTGTTTTTT. Translating it yields CASSLGGGEKLFF.

This chain uses TRBV5-6 with TRBJ2-5; D is perhaps TRBD2 (6 bases). The germline CDR1 and CDR2 sequences are SGHDT and YYEEEE. The CDR3 has 14 residues. The germline V and J ends were trimmed by 4 bases and 4 bases, with 14 bases remaining between them. The CDR3 coding sequence is TGTGCCAGCAGCATAACCGGGAGCCTAGAGACCCAGTACTTC. Protein sequence: CASSITGSLETQYF.

This clone was counted once. The chain is built from TRBV2 and TRBJ1-3; 9 positions agree with TRBD1. V was pared by 6 bases and J by 2 bases, with 2 bases of the junction left unmatched. The CDR3 consists of 14 residues. Germline V gene sequence: CDR1 SNHLY, CDR2 FYNNEI. CDR3 sequence: CASSRDRAGNTIYF. The CDR3 DNA reads TGTGCCAGCAGCCGGGACAGGGCTGGAAACACCATATATTTT.

The chain couples TRBV7-9 to TRBJ2-7; 12 bases line up with TRBD2. V lost 1 base, J lost 5 bases, and 6 bases stayed unmatched. The CDR3 consists of 16 residues. Per germline, CDR1 SEHNR and CDR2 FQNEAQ (reference sequence). The DNA for the CDR3 is TGTGCCAGCAGCTTAGTGGCTAGCGGGGGGGCCCACGAGCAGTACTTC. This codes for CASSLVASGGAHEQYF.

This chain uses TRBV18 with TRBJ2-7; 9 bases match TRBD1. V was pared by 6 bases and J by 6 bases, with 12 bases of the junction left unmatched. CDR3 size: 15 residues. CDR1 and CDR2 (germline): KGHSH, LQKENI. CDR3 residues: CASSRASGTGTEQYF. In DNA, the CDR3 is TGTGCCAGCTCTCGCGCTTCCGGGACAGGGACCGAGCAGTACTTC.

The V call is TRBV5-4, the J call TRBJ2-1; 11 bases agree with TRBD2. The germline V gene has CDR1 SGHNT and CDR2 YYREEE (reference sequence). The CDR3 runs to 15 residues. V dropped 2 bases and J dropped 7; count of bases not matched to a gene: 5. As DNA, the CDR3 is TGTGCCAGCAGCTTTCCGGCTAGCGGGGGGAATGAGCAGTTCTTC. This encodes CASSFPASGGNEQFF.

The chain combines TRBV9 with TRBJ2-7; 7 positions agree with TRBD2. V shed 4 bases and J 6 bases; nucleotides not matched to a gene: 4. Germline V lookup: CDR1 SGDLS, CDR2 YYNGEE. The length of the CDR3 is 12 residues. CDR3 amino acids: CASSPGGSEQYF. CDR3 in DNA: TGTGCCAGCAGCCCCGGGGGGAGCGAGCAGTACTTC.

The rearrangement joins TRBV11-3 to TRBJ1-4; 8 bases are a match to TRBD1. Looked up from germline, CDR1 is SGHNT and CDR2 is YENEEA. The CDR3 extends over 15 amino acids. V dropped 5 bases and J dropped 8; count of bases not matched to a gene: 10. Here the CDR3 reads CASSRGGQGLEKLFF. CDR3 bases: TGTGCCAGCAGCCGCGGTGGACAGGGTCTGGAAAAACTGTTTTTT.

This clone was observed a single time. The genes are TRBV9 and TRBJ2-5, with TRBD2 identical over 7 bases. The germline V gene has CDR1 SGDLS and CDR2 YYNGEE. The trim removed 2 bases at V and 5 bases at J, leaving 6 bases unmatched. The CDR3 loop spans 14 amino acids. CDR3 bases: TGTGCCAGCAGCGTCCGGGGGGATCAGGAGACCCAGTACTTC. Translation: CASSVRGDQETQYF.

The chain is built from TRBV12-5 and TRBJ2-5; D possibly corresponds to TRBD2 (7 bases). Germline loops: CDR1 LGHNT, CDR2 FRNRAP. V lost 4 bases and J 5 bases, leaving 17 bases between the germline ends. The CDR3 contains 15 residues. Written as DNA, the CDR3 is TGTGCTAGTGGTTGGGAGGGCGGGGGCGGGGAGACCCAGTACTTC. Translation: CASGWEGGGGETQYF.

The CDR3 DNA sequence: TGTGCCAGCAGCGGGGACAGGTATAGCAATCAGCCCCAGCATTTT. Translation gives CASSGDRYSNQPQHF. The rearrangement uses TRBV7-8 and TRBJ1-5, with 8 bases matching TRBD1. Germline V gene sequence: CDR1 SGHVS, CDR2 FQNEAQ. Trimming cost V 5 bases and J 0 bases; bases outside gene matches: 3. CDR3 length: 15 residues. The whole variable domain, remainder taken from reference TRBV7-8 and TRBJ1-5, is GAGVSQSPRYKVAKRGQDVALRCDPISGHVSLFWYQQALGQGPEFLTYFQNEAQLDKSGLPSDRFFAERPEGSVSTLKIQRTQQEDSAVYLCASSGDRYSNQPQHFGDGTRLSIL.

The chain has TRBV5-1 and TRBJ2-5; D is unclear. V was pared by 0 bases and J by 0 bases, with 9 bases between. The CDR3 has 15 amino acids. Germline V gives CDR1 SGHRS, CDR2 YFSETQ. The DNA for the CDR3 is TGCGCCAGCAGCTTGGGACCGGAGTACCAAGAGACCCAGTACTTC. Its translation is CASSLGPEYQETQYF.

The chain employs TRBV6-6 and TRBJ1-4, with D maybe TRBD1 (6 bases). Deletions cut 3 bases from V and 2 bases from J, with 10 bases between. Germline CDR1 is MNHNY and CDR2 is SVGAGI (reference sequence). The CDR3 is 15 residues long. The CDR3 nucleotides read TGTGCCAGCAGTTATCCCCAGGGGACTAATGAAAAACTGTTTTTT. It codes for CASSYPQGTNEKLFF.